These T cell receptor beta chains were read from a single sample in a study of T cell responses to AZD1222 COVID-19 vaccine. Sequencing used immunoSEQ multiplex PCR; TCRdb keeps in-frame clones, though not all of them. The table has approximately 150,000 clones, around nine tenths seen once; the top ten hold roughly 1.7%. Sequenced here: peripheral blood, sampled 28 days after the second AZD1222 dose. The receptors originated from an adult who received the AZD1222 COVID-19 vaccine. CDR3s include the opening cysteine and the closing phenylalanine or tryptophan. D genes are given only for firm matches. Part of the rows lack a size; the others show once, few, many or a class for expanded clones.

d_call: NA
v_call: TRBV21-1
clone_size: few
j_call: TRBJ1-4
cdr3_nt: TGTGCCAGCAGCAAAGGGGGACAGGGGGTTAGTGAAAAACTGTTTTTT
cdr3_aa: CASSKGGQGVSEKLFF

d_call: TRBD2
v_call: TRBV7-9
clone_size: NA
j_call: TRBJ2-2
cdr3_nt: TGTGCCAGCGCATCCTACCGGGAGGGAAACACCGGGGAGCTGTTTTTT
cdr3_aa: CASASYREGNTGELFF

d_call: TRBD1
v_call: TRBV19
clone_size: NA
j_call: TRBJ2-5
cdr3_nt: TGTGCCAGTAAGCTGGCAGGGGGCTTCCAAGAGACCCAGTACTTC
cdr3_aa: CASKLAGGFQETQYF

d_call: TRBD2
v_call: TRBV28
clone_size: NA
j_call: TRBJ2-7
cdr3_nt: TGTGCCAGCAGTTTAGGCGATAGCGGGAGTGGAGCCTACGAGCAGTACTTC
cdr3_aa: CASSLGDSGSGAYEQYF

d_call: NA
v_call: TRBV7-3
clone_size: NA
j_call: TRBJ2-1
cdr3_nt: TGTGCCAGCAGCTTAGACGGGCAGGGTATCCCGTTCTTC
cdr3_aa: CASSLDGQGIPFF

d_call: NA
v_call: TRBV7-2
clone_size: NA
j_call: TRBJ2-7
cdr3_nt: TGTGCCAGCAGCCGGGACATTTCCTCCTACGAGCAGTACTTC
cdr3_aa: CASSRDISSYEQYF

d_call: NA
v_call: TRBV21-1
clone_size: NA
j_call: TRBJ2-7
cdr3_nt: TGTGCCAGCAGCCAACAACGGGCCTCCTACGAGCAGTACTTC
cdr3_aa: CASSQQRASYEQYF

d_call: NA
v_call: TRBV5-4
clone_size: NA
j_call: TRBJ1-2
cdr3_nt: TGTGCCAGCAGCAGCGACAGCTATGGCTACACCTTC
cdr3_aa: CASSSDSYGYTF

d_call: TRBD2
v_call: TRBV2
clone_size: NA
j_call: TRBJ2-2
cdr3_nt: TGTGCCACAAGACTAGCGGGAGCTACCGGGGAGCTGTTTTTT
cdr3_aa: CATRLAGATGELFF

d_call: TRBD1
v_call: TRBV19
clone_size: NA
j_call: TRBJ1-6
cdr3_nt: TGTGCCAGTTGGGGACAGAATTCACCCCTCCACTTT
cdr3_aa: CASWGQNSPLHF

d_call: NA
v_call: TRBV28
clone_size: NA
j_call: TRBJ1-5
cdr3_nt: TGTGCCAGCAGACATCAAGGTGGGGGAAAGGAGCCCCAGCATTTT
cdr3_aa: CASRHQGGGKEPQHF

d_call: NA
v_call: TRBV4-1
clone_size: once
j_call: TRBJ2-7
cdr3_nt: TGCGCCAGCAGCCAAGAAATGGAGTATCAGGGATTACCCTCCTACGAGCAGTACTTC
cdr3_aa: CASSQEMEYQGLPSYEQYF

d_call: TRBD2
v_call: TRBV29-1
clone_size: NA
j_call: TRBJ2-7
cdr3_nt: TGCAGCGTCGTAGCGGGGCCCTACGAGCAGTACTTC
cdr3_aa: CSVVAGPYEQYF

d_call: NA
v_call: TRBV4-1
clone_size: NA
j_call: TRBJ2-5
cdr3_nt: TGCGCCAGCAGCCACTTCCCTAGGGGAGAGACCCAGTACTTC
cdr3_aa: CASSHFPRGETQYF

d_call: TRBD1
v_call: TRBV27
clone_size: NA
j_call: TRBJ1-2
cdr3_nt: TGTGCCAGCAGTTTAACGGGGACAGGGAACTATGGCTACACCTTC
cdr3_aa: CASSLTGTGNYGYTF

d_call: TRBD1
v_call: TRBV27
clone_size: once
j_call: TRBJ2-7
cdr3_nt: TGTGCCAGCAGTACAGGGGGCTACGAGCAGTACTTC
cdr3_aa: CASSTGGYEQYF

d_call: NA
v_call: TRBV11-2
clone_size: NA
j_call: TRBJ2-1
cdr3_nt: TGTGCCAGCAGCGCCCTGGCCGGCGTGGGTGAGCAGTTCTTC
cdr3_aa: CASSALAGVGEQFF

d_call: NA
v_call: TRBV29-1
clone_size: NA
j_call: TRBJ2-7
cdr3_nt: TGCAGCGTTGCTGGGGACACCCCCTACGAGCAGTACTTC
cdr3_aa: CSVAGDTPYEQYF

d_call: NA
v_call: TRBV30
clone_size: NA
j_call: TRBJ1-6
cdr3_nt: TGTGCCTGGAGTGTACAGGCCCTTTCACCCCTCCACTTT
cdr3_aa: CAWSVQALSPLHF

d_call: NA
v_call: TRBV7-2
clone_size: NA
j_call: TRBJ2-1
cdr3_nt: TGTGCCAGCAGCTTAGTATCAGGGCGGGATCCGTCCTACAATGAGCAGTTCTTC
cdr3_aa: CASSLVSGRDPSYNEQFF

d_call: NA
v_call: TRBV5-1
clone_size: NA
j_call: TRBJ1-3
cdr3_nt: TGCGCCAGCAGCTTGGTCGTCGGGGGGCCTGGAAACACCATATATTTT
cdr3_aa: CASSLVVGGPGNTIYF

d_call: TRBD2
v_call: TRBV20-1
clone_size: NA
j_call: TRBJ2-1
cdr3_nt: TGCAGTGCTAGTAGTGGGGCCGGGACTAGCGGCTACAATGAGCAGTTCTTC
cdr3_aa: CSASSGAGTSGYNEQFF

d_call: TRBD2
v_call: TRBV3-1/TRBV3-2
clone_size: NA
j_call: TRBJ2-3
cdr3_nt: TGTGCCAGCAGCCCACAGCGGGAGGGCCAAGATACGCAGTATTTT
cdr3_aa: CASSPQREGQDTQYF

d_call: NA
v_call: TRBV7-2
clone_size: NA
j_call: TRBJ2-2
cdr3_nt: TGTGCCAGCATACCGGTAGCCATTTCCACCGGGGAGCTGTTTTTT
cdr3_aa: CASIPVAISTGELFF

d_call: NA
v_call: TRBV9
clone_size: NA
j_call: TRBJ1-4
cdr3_nt: TGTGCCAGCAGCGTAGCCCCCTCCGGGACTGTCACTGAAAAACTGTTTTTT
cdr3_aa: CASSVAPSGTVTEKLFF

d_call: TRBD1
v_call: TRBV12-5
clone_size: NA
j_call: TRBJ1-2
cdr3_nt: TGTGCTAGTGGTCAAGACAGGGGGCACAACTATGGCTACACCTTC
cdr3_aa: CASGQDRGHNYGYTF

d_call: NA
v_call: TRBV19
clone_size: once
j_call: TRBJ1-1
cdr3_nt: TGTGCCAGTAGTAGAACCGCTGAAGCTTTCTTT
cdr3_aa: CASSRTAEAFF

d_call: NA
v_call: TRBV9
clone_size: NA
j_call: TRBJ2-5
cdr3_nt: TGTGCCAGCAGCGTAGGGAGGGGGCCGGAGACCCAGTACTTC
cdr3_aa: CASSVGRGPETQYF

d_call: NA
v_call: TRBV12-3/TRBV12-4
clone_size: NA
j_call: TRBJ1-5
cdr3_nt: TGTGCCAGCAGTTTTGGCAATCAGCCCCAGCATTTT
cdr3_aa: CASSFGNQPQHF

d_call: TRBD1
v_call: TRBV29-1
clone_size: NA
j_call: TRBJ1-5
cdr3_nt: TGCAGCGTCGCCACGGGGGGACAGGGAAGAGATCAGCCCCAGCATTTT
cdr3_aa: CSVATGGQGRDQPQHF

d_call: NA
v_call: TRBV6-1
clone_size: NA
j_call: TRBJ1-2
cdr3_nt: TGTGCCAGCAGTGAAGCATGGGAGGGAGGCTACACCTTC
cdr3_aa: CASSEAWEGGYTF

d_call: NA
v_call: TRBV19
clone_size: few
j_call: TRBJ2-1
cdr3_nt: TGTGCCAGTAGTATTATTTCCAATGAGCAGTTCTTC
cdr3_aa: CASSIISNEQFF

d_call: NA
v_call: TRBV7-2
clone_size: NA
j_call: TRBJ2-1
cdr3_nt: TGTGCCAGCAGCTTAAGGCCCGTGGGGGGCTACAATGAGCAGTTCTTC
cdr3_aa: CASSLRPVGGYNEQFF

d_call: NA
v_call: TRBV19
clone_size: NA
j_call: TRBJ1-4
cdr3_nt: TGTGCCAGTTTTGGGGGGGCAACTAATGAAAAACTGTTTTTT
cdr3_aa: CASFGGATNEKLFF

d_call: NA
v_call: TRBV2
clone_size: NA
j_call: TRBJ1-1
cdr3_nt: TGTGCCAGCCTACAAGCGAACACTGAAGCTTTCTTT
cdr3_aa: CASLQANTEAFF

d_call: NA
v_call: TRBV20-1
clone_size: NA
j_call: TRBJ2-1
cdr3_nt: TGCAGTGCTAGTCTCTCCGGGACTGGGGACAATGAGCAGTTCTTC
cdr3_aa: CSASLSGTGDNEQFF

d_call: NA
v_call: TRBV6-4
clone_size: NA
j_call: TRBJ2-2
cdr3_nt: TGTGCCAGCTCGGAGGGGGAGAACACCGGGGAGCTGTTTTTT
cdr3_aa: CASSEGENTGELFF

d_call: TRBD2
v_call: TRBV28
clone_size: NA
j_call: TRBJ2-7
cdr3_nt: TGTGCCAGCAGTTTAATTGGGACTAGCGGGAGGTACGAGCAGTACTTC
cdr3_aa: CASSLIGTSGRYEQYF

d_call: TRBD1
v_call: TRBV9
clone_size: NA
j_call: TRBJ1-1
cdr3_nt: TGTGCCAGCAGCGGACAGGGGGCGACCACTGAAGCTTTCTTT
cdr3_aa: CASSGQGATTEAFF

d_call: NA
v_call: TRBV11-3
clone_size: few
j_call: TRBJ1-3
cdr3_nt: TGTGCCAGCAGCTTAGATCCGACATCTAACACCATATATTTT
cdr3_aa: CASSLDPTSNTIYF

d_call: TRBD1
v_call: TRBV30
clone_size: NA
j_call: TRBJ1-4
cdr3_nt: TGTGCCTGGGGACAGGGGTTGTCAACTAATGAAAAACTGTTTTTT
cdr3_aa: CAWGQGLSTNEKLFF

d_call: NA
v_call: TRBV5-8
clone_size: NA
j_call: TRBJ1-6
cdr3_nt: TGTGCCAGCAGCTTGGTCTTCAGCTCCTATAATTCACCCCTCCACTTT
cdr3_aa: CASSLVFSSYNSPLHF

d_call: TRBD2
v_call: TRBV7-2
clone_size: NA
j_call: TRBJ2-1
cdr3_nt: TGTGCCAGCAGCGGTGGACTAGCGGGAGTGGATGAGCAGTTCTTC
cdr3_aa: CASSGGLAGVDEQFF

d_call: NA
v_call: TRBV7-9
clone_size: NA
j_call: TRBJ2-1
cdr3_nt: TGTGCCAGCAGCTTGGGGGACTTCTACAATGAGCAGTTCTTC
cdr3_aa: CASSLGDFYNEQFF

d_call: NA
v_call: TRBV27
clone_size: NA
j_call: TRBJ1-6
cdr3_nt: TGTGCCAGCAGTTTCGATGTCTCCTATAATTCACCCCTCCACTTT
cdr3_aa: CASSFDVSYNSPLHF

d_call: NA
v_call: TRBV4-3
clone_size: NA
j_call: TRBJ1-2
cdr3_nt: TGCGCCAGCAGCCAAGAGGCGGCAGGGGCTTATGGCTACACCTTC
cdr3_aa: CASSQEAAGAYGYTF

d_call: TRBD2
v_call: TRBV4-3
clone_size: once
j_call: TRBJ2-1
cdr3_nt: TGCGCCAGCAGCCAGACCCTAGCGGGAGGGGACAATGAGCAGTTCTTC
cdr3_aa: CASSQTLAGGDNEQFF

d_call: NA
v_call: TRBV5-4
clone_size: NA
j_call: TRBJ2-1
cdr3_nt: TGTGCCAGCAGCTTCCCGGACGTCCAGGGCCTGCCGAATGAGCAGTTCTTC
cdr3_aa: CASSFPDVQGLPNEQFF

d_call: TRBD1
v_call: TRBV7-6
clone_size: once
j_call: TRBJ2-1
cdr3_nt: TGTGCCAGCGCGAGCCCGGGACAGGGGGCTTACAATGAGCAGTTCTTC
cdr3_aa: CASASPGQGAYNEQFF

d_call: TRBD2
v_call: TRBV14
clone_size: NA
j_call: TRBJ2-1
cdr3_nt: TGTGCCAGCAGCTCCTCTAGCGGGGAGCAGTTCTTC
cdr3_aa: CASSSSSGEQFF

d_call: NA
v_call: TRBV6-2/TRBV6-3
clone_size: NA
j_call: TRBJ1-5
cdr3_nt: TGTGCCAGCAGTTACAGAGCCGGACGGAATCAGCCCCAGCATTTT
cdr3_aa: CASSYRAGRNQPQHF

d_call: NA
v_call: TRBV4-1
clone_size: once
j_call: TRBJ1-3
cdr3_nt: TGCGCCAGCAGCCAAGTCCCGGGGGCGATCTCTGGAAACACCATATATTTT
cdr3_aa: CASSQVPGAISGNTIYF

d_call: TRBD1
v_call: TRBV27
clone_size: NA
j_call: TRBJ1-6
cdr3_nt: TGTGCCAGCAGACGCAAGACAGGGGGCAATTCACCCCTCCACTTT
cdr3_aa: CASRRKTGGNSPLHF

d_call: NA
v_call: TRBV2
clone_size: few
j_call: TRBJ1-1
cdr3_nt: TGTGCCAGCATCCCACATGGGAACACTGAAGCTTTCTTT
cdr3_aa: CASIPHGNTEAFF

d_call: NA
v_call: TRBV3-1/TRBV3-2
clone_size: NA
j_call: TRBJ2-1
cdr3_nt: TGTGCCAGCAGCCCAACAGGGACTAAACATGAGAGGCAGTTCTTC
cdr3_aa: CASSPTGTKHERQFF

d_call: NA
v_call: TRBV21-1
clone_size: NA
j_call: TRBJ2-7
cdr3_nt: TGTGCCAGCACGGGACACAGTAGGAGGACATCTCACTACGAGCAGTACTTC
cdr3_aa: CASTGHSRRTSHYEQYF

d_call: TRBD1
v_call: TRBV5-1
clone_size: NA
j_call: TRBJ1-3
cdr3_nt: TGCGCCAGCAGCTTGGGGACAGGGGACCGAAACACCATATATTTT
cdr3_aa: CASSLGTGDRNTIYF

d_call: NA
v_call: TRBV5-4
clone_size: NA
j_call: TRBJ2-1
cdr3_nt: TGTGCCAGCAGCTTGGACTTGTTAAATGAGCAGTTCTTC
cdr3_aa: CASSLDLLNEQFF

d_call: NA
v_call: TRBV12-3/TRBV12-4
clone_size: NA
j_call: TRBJ2-3
cdr3_nt: TGTGCCAGCAGCCCTAGCCAAGATACGCAGTATTTT
cdr3_aa: CASSPSQDTQYF

d_call: NA
v_call: TRBV5-5
clone_size: once
j_call: TRBJ1-5
cdr3_nt: TGTGCCAGCAGCTTCGACAGACATAATCAGCCCCAGCATTTT
cdr3_aa: CASSFDRHNQPQHF